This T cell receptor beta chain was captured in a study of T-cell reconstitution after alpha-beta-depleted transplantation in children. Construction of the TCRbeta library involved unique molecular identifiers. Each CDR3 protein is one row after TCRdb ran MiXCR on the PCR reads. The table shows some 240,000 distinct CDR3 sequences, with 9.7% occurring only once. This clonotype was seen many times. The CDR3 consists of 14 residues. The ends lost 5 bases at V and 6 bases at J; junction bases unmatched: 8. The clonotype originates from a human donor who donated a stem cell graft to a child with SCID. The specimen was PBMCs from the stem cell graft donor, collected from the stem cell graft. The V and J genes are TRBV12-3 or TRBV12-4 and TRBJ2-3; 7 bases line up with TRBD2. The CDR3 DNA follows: TGTGCCAGCAGTCGGGAGGTTGAAGTGGATACGCAGTATTTT. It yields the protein CASSREVEVDTQYF.